What follows is one T cell receptor (beta chain) and its context. These data originate in a study of blood T cell repertoires in COVID-19. Looking at the study overall: COVID-19 samples collected from the United States, Italy and Spain covered acute and convalescent phases. T cells, B-cell-depleted T cells, or PBMCs supplied cDNA or gDNA.

The length of the CDR3 is 15 residues. The V gene end was trimmed by 5 bases and the J gene end by 6 bases; junction bases not matched to a gene: 9. Germline V gene lookup returns CDR1 MNHEY and CDR2 SVGAGI. The method was immunoSEQ multiplex PCR; TCRdb's version includes in-frame clones alone and lacks a portion of them. The data hold more than 60,000 clones, with over 75% observed a single time. What was sequenced was peripheral blood. The receptor was derived from a human donor in a cohort sampled during active COVID-19. The V gene is TRBV6-5, the J gene TRBJ2-3, with TRBD2 matching 9 bases. The CDR3 DNA sequence: TGTGCCAGCAGTCCCGGGACTAGCAGGGGGGATACGCAGTATTTT. Translating gives CASSPGTSRGDTQYF.